This passage covers 19 T cell receptor beta chains from one sample sequenced in a study of memory CD4+ T cells and cytomegalovirus serostatus. Single viable CD3+CD4+CD8-CD45RO+ cells were sorted as the memory CD4+ T cells. Some clones are missing from TCRdb's copy, which holds only in-frame ones; the method was immunoSEQ multiplex PCR. The table has tens of thousands of clones, around 80% seen once; the top ten hold approximately 5%. The sequencing sample was made of memory CD4+ T cells from blood. These receptors came from an adult in good health and CMV-seropositive.

This clone was seen a few times. The chain has TRBV7-2 and TRBJ1-5; tentatively, D is TRBD1 (5 bases). The CDR3 runs 15 residues. CDR1 and CDR2 (germline): SGHTA, FQGNSA. The germline V and J ends were trimmed by 1 base and 6 bases, with 13 bases remaining between them. The CDR3, as DNA: TGTGCCAGCAGCTTAGGCACCAGGGAAGGTCAGCCCCAGCATTTT. This codes for CASSLGTREGQPQHF.

The V gene is TRBV20-1, the J gene TRBJ2-1; tentatively, D is TRBD1 (6 bases). This CDR3 is built from 9 residues. Germline V gene data show CDR1 as DFQATT and CDR2 as SNEGSKA (reference sequence). The CDR3 region has the DNA TGCAGAAGGGGGTATGAGCAGTTCTTC. Translation gives CRRGYEQFF.

J is TRBJ2-7 and V is TRBV5-6; D is ambiguous. Trimming left V 2 bases short and J 0 bases short, with 6 bases between. Germline V CDR1 and CDR2: SGHDT, YYEEEE. The CDR3 is made up of 13 amino acids. CDR3 in amino acids: CASSLRRSYEQYF. CDR3 nucleotide sequence: TGTGCCAGCAGCTTAAGACGCTCCTACGAGCAGTACTTC.

In regard to this clone: Because the CDR3's place on the DNA is in doubt, the DNA is left out and the CDR3 is given as listed by TCRdb. Here the CDR3 reads CASSSSEGTNTGELFF. The V and J genes are TRBV9 and TRBJ2-2; the table calls TRBD2, which could not be checked here. Germline assignment: CDR1 SGDLS and CDR2 YYNGEE. The CDR3 has 16 residues if both end residues are counted.

By share, this clone counts as medium-sized. The chain links TRBV18 to TRBJ2-1, with 9 bases identical to TRBD1. Germline V gene lookup returns CDR1 KGHSH and CDR2 LQKENI. The CDR3 runs 14 residues. J lost 9 bases, V lost 3 bases, and 6 bases had no gene match. Written as DNA, the CDR3 is TGTGCCAGCTCACCCAACAGGGGGCAGGTTGAGCAGTTCTTC. This translates into CASSPNRGQVEQFF.

V usage is TRBV9 and J usage is TRBJ2-3, with a possible D match to TRBD2 (5 bases). CDR3 length: 15 amino acids. The V gene's germline CDR1 is SGDLS and CDR2 YYNGEE. Deletions cut 2 bases from V and 2 bases from J, with 12 bases between. The CDR3, as DNA: TGTGCCAGCAGCGTTACATCGGAGGCCACAGATACGCAGTATTTT. This codes for CASSVTSEATDTQYF.

The rearrangement joins TRBV2 to TRBJ2-1; D is unclear. The V end lost 2 bases, the J end lost 9 bases, and 8 bases lay between the germline ends. Germline lookup yields CDR1 SNHLY and CDR2 FYNNEI. The CDR3 covers 12 residues. This CDR3 is CASSEFNLEQFF. CDR3 in DNA: TGTGCCAGCAGTGAATTCAATCTTGAGCAGTTCTTC.

The chain joins TRBV18 to TRBJ2-7; 10 bases map to TRBD2. CDR1 is KGHSH and CDR2 is LQKENI in the germline V gene. The J segment lost 2 bases and the V segment lost 2 bases, leaving 3 bases of the junction unmatched. The CDR3 is 15 residues long. CDR3: CASSPIAGGAYEQYF. The CDR3 region has the DNA TGTGCCAGCTCACCAATAGCGGGGGGTGCCTACGAGCAGTACTTC. The complete variable domain, with remaining parts taken from reference TRBV18 and TRBJ2-7, reads NAGVMQNPRHLVRRRGQEARLRCSPMKGHSHVYWYRQLPEEGLKFMVYLQKENIIDESGMPKERFSAEFPKEGPSILRIQQVVRGDSAAYFCASSPIAGGAYEQYFGPGTRLTVT.

This chain uses TRBV9 with TRBJ2-7, with a tentative D call TRBD1 (6 bases). The CDR3 spans 12 residues. Germline V gene sequence: CDR1 SGDLS, CDR2 YYNGEE. The V and J ends lost 0 bases and 6 bases respectively, with 7 bases between them. DNA for the CDR3: TGTGCCAGCAGCGTAGTAGGGGGCGAGCAGTACTTC. This encodes CASSVVGGEQYF.

This chain connects TRBV11-1 to TRBJ1-1, with TRBD1 identical over 9 bases. Trimming cost V 5 bases and J 1 base; bases outside gene matches: 5. There are 15 residues in the CDR3. In germline, CDR1 is SGHAT, CDR2 FQDESV (reference sequence). CDR3: CASSVTGGTNTEAFF. The CDR3 coding sequence is TGTGCCAGCAGCGTGACAGGGGGTACGAACACTGAAGCTTTCTTT.

The chain employs TRBV9 and TRBJ1-5; TRBD1 aligns across 8 bases. The CDR3 consists of 14 residues. The V gene's germline CDR1 is SGDLS and CDR2 YYNGEE. The J segment lost 6 bases and the V segment lost 1 base, leaving 3 bases of the junction unmatched. In DNA, the CDR3 is TGTGCCAGCAGCGTATCAGGGGGCTTTCAGCCCCAGCATTTT. Amino acids: CASSVSGGFQPQHF.

Worth noting for this clone: This same CDR3 is encoded by further DNA sequences in the sample. The chain links TRBV7-2 to TRBJ1-5; D is ambiguous. The V gene lost 2 bases and the J gene lost 0 bases, with 2 bases spanning the gap. Germline-derived CDR1 and CDR2 are SGHTA and FQGNSA. This CDR3 comprises 13 residues. The CDR3 sequence: CASSLSSNQPQHF. The CDR3 nucleotides are TGTGCCAGCAGCTTAAGTAGCAATCAGCCCCAGCATTTT.

This clone was picked up a small number of times. J is TRBJ2-2 and V is TRBV9, with D uncertain. From germline, CDR1 is SGDLS and CDR2 YYNGEE. The CDR3 consists of 13 residues. Trimming removed 5 bases at V and 4 bases at J, with 9 bases between. In DNA form, the CDR3 reads TGTGCCAGCAGTGCAGTTGTCACCGGGGAGCTGTTTTTT. Amino acid sequence: CASSAVVTGELFF.

Of note for this clone: The same CDR3 also results from other DNA sequences found in this sample. The rearrangement joins TRBV28 to TRBJ1-2; 7 bases are shared with TRBD1. This CDR3 has 13 amino acids. V dropped 5 bases and J dropped 2; count of bases not matched to a gene: 2. Germline lookup yields CDR1 MDHEN and CDR2 SYDVKM. The CDR3 sequence is CASSPTGNYGYTF. The CDR3 DNA reads TGTGCCAGCAGTCCGACAGGGAACTATGGCTACACCTTC.

CDR3 in amino acids: CASSLHRTEAYEQYF. In nucleotides, the CDR3 is TGTGCCAGCAGCTTACATCGGACAGAAGCCTACGAGCAGTACTTC. The gene calls are TRBV7-2 and TRBJ2-7; perhaps TRBD1 as D (6 bases). Trimming pared 2 bases from V and 2 bases from J, leaving 13 bases between. Germline V CDR1 and CDR2: SGHTA, FQGNSA. CDR3 length: 15 amino acids. The full variable domain, its missing parts supplied by reference TRBV7-2 and TRBJ2-7, is GAGVSQSPSNKVTEKGKDVELRCDPISGHTALYWYRQSLGQGLEFLIYFQGNSAPDKSGLPSDRFSAERTGGSVSTLTIQRTQQEDSAVYLCASSLHRTEAYEQYFGPGTRLTVT.

The chain employs TRBV7-2 and TRBJ1-1; tentatively, D is TRBD1 (5 bases). CDR1 is SGHTA, CDR2 FQGNSA, per germline. The germline V and J ends were trimmed by 5 bases and 4 bases, with 17 bases remaining between them. The CDR3 loop spans 15 amino acids. Written as DNA, the CDR3 is TGTGCCAGCAGCCCCAGGGCGGGACGGGTCACTGAAGCTTTCTTT. This gives the protein CASSPRAGRVTEAFF.

This chain connects TRBV5-5 to TRBJ2-7, with D possibly TRBD1 on 6 matching bases. This CDR3 is 14 amino acids long. In germline, CDR1 is SGHKS, CDR2 YYEKEE (reference sequence). V shed 0 bases and J shed 3 bases, with 10 bases lying between them. The CDR3 loop is CASSLGQGYYEQYF. DNA of the CDR3: TGTGCCAGCAGCTTGGGGCAGGGGTACTACGAGCAGTACTTC.

The V gene is TRBV7-8, the J gene TRBJ1-1; the D gene is possibly TRBD1 (5 bases). This CDR3 is built from 14 residues. V was clipped by 7 bases and J by 7 bases, with 19 bases between them. In germline, CDR1 is SGHVS, CDR2 FQNEAQ. DNA of the CDR3: TGTGCCAGCACCCCCCTAATGGGGGGGGGTGAAGCTTTCTTT. Protein: CASTPLMGGGEAFF.

The V and J genes are TRBV20-1 and TRBJ1-3; the D is unclear. Germline CDR1 reads DFQATT; CDR2 reads SNEGSKA (reference sequence). Trimming removed 3 bases from V and 2 bases from J, with 2 bases in between. This CDR3 comprises 11 residues. Written as DNA, the CDR3 is TGCAGTGCTAGTACTGGAAACACCATATATTTT. Amino acid sequence: CSASTGNTIYF.